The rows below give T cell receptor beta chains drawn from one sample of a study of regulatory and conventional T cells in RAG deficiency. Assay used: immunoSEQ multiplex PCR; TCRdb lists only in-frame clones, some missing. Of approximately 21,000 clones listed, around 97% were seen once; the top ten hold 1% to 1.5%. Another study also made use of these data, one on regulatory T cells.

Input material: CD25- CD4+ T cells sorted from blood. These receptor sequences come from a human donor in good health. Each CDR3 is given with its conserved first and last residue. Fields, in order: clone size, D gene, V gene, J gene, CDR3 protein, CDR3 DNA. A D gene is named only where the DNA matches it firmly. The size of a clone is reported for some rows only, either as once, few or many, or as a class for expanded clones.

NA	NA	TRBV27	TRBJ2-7	CASSWLGGAKVEQYF	TGTGCCAGCAGTTGGTTAGGAGGGGCCAAGGTCGAGCAGTACTTC
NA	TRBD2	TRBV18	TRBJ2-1	CASSRTGTSAPEQFF	TGTGCCAGCTCACGAACCGGGACTAGCGCCCCTGAGCAGTTCTTC
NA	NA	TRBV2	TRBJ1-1	CASSEGLTEAFF	TGTGCCAGCAGTGAAGGACTCACTGAAGCTTTCTTT
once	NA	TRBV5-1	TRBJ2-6	CASKPLPQAGANVLTF	TGCGCCAGCAAACCCCTGCCACAGGCTGGGGCCAACGTCCTGACTTTC
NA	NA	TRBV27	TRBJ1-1	CASSFGSTTNTEAFF	TGTGCCAGCAGTTTCGGTAGCACAACTAACACTGAAGCTTTCTTT
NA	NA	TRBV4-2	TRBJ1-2	CASSQDSRGGFGYTF	TGTGCCAGCAGCCAAGATTCTAGGGGGGGCTTTGGCTACACCTTC
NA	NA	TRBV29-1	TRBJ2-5	CSVEDRGQETQYF	TGCAGCGTTGAAGATCGGGGGCAAGAGACCCAGTACTTC
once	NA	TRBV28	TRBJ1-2	CASSLLFAEGGPNYGYTF	TGTGCCAGCAGTTTACTCTTCGCAGAGGGAGGCCCTAACTATGGCTACACCTTC
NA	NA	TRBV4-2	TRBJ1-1	CASSHHVSGRGSYSLNTEAFF	TGTGCCAGCAGCCACCACGTTTCAGGACGGGGGTCATATTCCCTAAACACTGAAGCTTTCTTT
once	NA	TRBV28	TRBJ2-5	CASSLSGVETQYF	TGTGCCAGCAGTTTATCGGGGGTCGAGACCCAGTACTTC
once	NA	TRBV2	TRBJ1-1	CASRDRSFPNTEAFF	TGTGCCAGCAGGGACAGAAGCTTCCCGAACACTGAAGCTTTCTTT
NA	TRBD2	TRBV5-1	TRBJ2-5	CASSSSSGGFETQYF	TGCGCCAGCAGCTCATCCAGCGGGGGGTTTGAGACCCAGTACTTC
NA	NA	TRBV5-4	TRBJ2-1	CASSPQQDNEQFF	TGTGCCAGCAGCCCACAACAGGACAATGAGCAGTTCTTC
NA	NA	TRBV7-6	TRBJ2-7	CASSVDTTYEQYF	TGTGCCAGCAGCGTAGACACTACCTACGAGCAGTACTTC
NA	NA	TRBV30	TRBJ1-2	CAWSDDSRYTF	TGTGCCTGGAGTGACGACAGCCGCTACACCTTC
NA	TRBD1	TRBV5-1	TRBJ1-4	CASSQEGQGATNEKLFF	TGCGCCAGCAGCCAGGAGGGACAGGGTGCAACTAATGAAAAACTGTTTTTT
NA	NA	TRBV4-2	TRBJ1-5	CASSQGQRDPQHF	TGTGCCAGCAGCCAGGGGCAGCGGGATCCCCAGCATTTT
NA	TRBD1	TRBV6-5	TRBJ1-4	CASSLDRVNEKLFF	TGTGCCAGCAGTTTGGACAGGGTTAATGAAAAACTGTTTTTT
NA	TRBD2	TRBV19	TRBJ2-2	CASSRGLAGYTGELFF	TGTGCCAGTAGTAGAGGACTAGCGGGGTACACCGGGGAGCTGTTTTTT
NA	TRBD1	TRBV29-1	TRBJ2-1	CSVVLNAGGNEQFF	TGCAGCGTTGTTTTGAACGCAGGGGGCAATGAGCAGTTCTTC
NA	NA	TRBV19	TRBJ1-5	CASSTGGMNQPQHF	TGTGCCAGTAGTACCGGGGGAATGAATCAGCCCCAGCATTTT
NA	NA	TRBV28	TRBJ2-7	CASTKPGFSYEQYF	TGTGCCAGCACTAAACCCGGTTTCTCCTACGAGCAGTACTTC
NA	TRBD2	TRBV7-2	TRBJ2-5	CASSLASAGGGETQYF	TGTGCCAGCAGCTTAGCGTCGGCGGGGGGAGGTGAGACCCAGTACTTC
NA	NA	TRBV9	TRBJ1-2	CASSVGSGGGGYGYTF	TGTGCCAGCAGCGTAGGGAGTGGGGGAGGAGGCTATGGCTACACCTTC
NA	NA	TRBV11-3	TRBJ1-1	CASSCARRQDIEAFF	TGTGCCAGCAGCTGCGCGAGGAGACAGGATATTGAAGCTTTCTTT
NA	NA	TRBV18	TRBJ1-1	CASSEQGNTEAFF	TGTGCCAGCTCCGAACAGGGGAACACTGAAGCTTTCTTT
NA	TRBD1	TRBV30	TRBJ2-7	CAWSGQGYHEQYF	TGTGCCTGGTCGGGACAGGGGTACCACGAGCAGTACTTC
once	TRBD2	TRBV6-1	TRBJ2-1	CASSRLAGGTEQFF	TGTGCCAGCAGCAGGCTAGCGGGGGGGACTGAGCAGTTCTTC
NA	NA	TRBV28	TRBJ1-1	CASSQDRGPAFF	TGTGCCAGCAGTCAAGACCGCGGTCCAGCTTTCTTT
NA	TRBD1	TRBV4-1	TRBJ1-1	CASSLSPGTVNTEAFF	TGCGCCAGCAGCCTCTCACCCGGGACAGTTAACACTGAAGCTTTCTTT
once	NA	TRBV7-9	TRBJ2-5	CASSLGGQETQYF	TGTGCCAGCAGCCTTGGCGGGCAAGAGACCCAGTACTTC
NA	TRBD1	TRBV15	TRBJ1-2	CATSTVQGSYGYTF	TGTGCCACCAGCACTGTACAGGGGAGCTATGGCTACACCTTC
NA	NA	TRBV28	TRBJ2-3	CASSDQYTQYF	TGTGCCAGCAGTGATCAGTATACGCAGTATTTT
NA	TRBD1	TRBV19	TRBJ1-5	CASSAGQGVGQPQHF	TGTGCCAGTAGCGCCGGACAGGGTGTCGGCCAGCCCCAGCATTTT
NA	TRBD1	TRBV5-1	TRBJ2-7	CASSLRRDRGYEQYF	TGCGCCAGCAGCTTGAGGAGGGACAGGGGCTACGAGCAGTACTTC
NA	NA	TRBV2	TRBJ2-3	CASSEARAFTDTQYF	TGTGCCAGCAGTGAAGCGCGAGCGTTCACAGATACGCAGTATTTT
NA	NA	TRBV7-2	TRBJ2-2	CASSLFLLRGKTNTGELFF	TGTGCCAGCAGCTTGTTTCTTCTCCGGGGGAAAACGAACACCGGGGAGCTGTTTTTT
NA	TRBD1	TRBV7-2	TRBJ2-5	CASSSTGVETQYF	TGTGCCAGCAGCTCGACAGGGGTTGAGACCCAGTACTTC
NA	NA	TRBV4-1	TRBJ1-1	CASSLHTDSSTEAFF	TGCGCCAGCAGCCTTCACACCGACAGTAGCACTGAAGCTTTCTTT
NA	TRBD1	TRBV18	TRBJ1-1	CASSPGTANTEAFF	TGTGCCAGCTCACCAGGGACAGCAAACACTGAAGCTTTCTTT
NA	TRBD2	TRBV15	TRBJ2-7	CATSDLGGTDYEQYF	TGTGCCACCAGCGACTTGGGAGGGACTGACTACGAGCAGTACTTC
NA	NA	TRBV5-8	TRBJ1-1	CASSLMSGWNTEAFF	TGTGCCAGCAGCTTGATGAGCGGGTGGAACACTGAAGCTTTCTTT
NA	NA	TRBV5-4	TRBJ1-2	CASSPTGFSNGYTF	TGTGCCAGCAGCCCCACAGGGTTTTCAAATGGCTACACCTTC
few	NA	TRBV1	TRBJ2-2	CTSSQGTSGGANTGELFF	TGCACCAGCAGCCAAGGGACTAGCGGGGGGGCCAACACCGGGGAGCTGTTTTTT
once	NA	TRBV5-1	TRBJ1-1	CASSLGTLKNTEAFF	TGCGCCAGCAGCTTGGGGACATTAAAGAACACTGAAGCTTTCTTT
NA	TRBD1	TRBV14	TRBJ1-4	CASSPDREGEGEKLFF	TGTGCCAGCAGCCCCGACAGGGAAGGAGAGGGTGAAAAACTGTTTTTT